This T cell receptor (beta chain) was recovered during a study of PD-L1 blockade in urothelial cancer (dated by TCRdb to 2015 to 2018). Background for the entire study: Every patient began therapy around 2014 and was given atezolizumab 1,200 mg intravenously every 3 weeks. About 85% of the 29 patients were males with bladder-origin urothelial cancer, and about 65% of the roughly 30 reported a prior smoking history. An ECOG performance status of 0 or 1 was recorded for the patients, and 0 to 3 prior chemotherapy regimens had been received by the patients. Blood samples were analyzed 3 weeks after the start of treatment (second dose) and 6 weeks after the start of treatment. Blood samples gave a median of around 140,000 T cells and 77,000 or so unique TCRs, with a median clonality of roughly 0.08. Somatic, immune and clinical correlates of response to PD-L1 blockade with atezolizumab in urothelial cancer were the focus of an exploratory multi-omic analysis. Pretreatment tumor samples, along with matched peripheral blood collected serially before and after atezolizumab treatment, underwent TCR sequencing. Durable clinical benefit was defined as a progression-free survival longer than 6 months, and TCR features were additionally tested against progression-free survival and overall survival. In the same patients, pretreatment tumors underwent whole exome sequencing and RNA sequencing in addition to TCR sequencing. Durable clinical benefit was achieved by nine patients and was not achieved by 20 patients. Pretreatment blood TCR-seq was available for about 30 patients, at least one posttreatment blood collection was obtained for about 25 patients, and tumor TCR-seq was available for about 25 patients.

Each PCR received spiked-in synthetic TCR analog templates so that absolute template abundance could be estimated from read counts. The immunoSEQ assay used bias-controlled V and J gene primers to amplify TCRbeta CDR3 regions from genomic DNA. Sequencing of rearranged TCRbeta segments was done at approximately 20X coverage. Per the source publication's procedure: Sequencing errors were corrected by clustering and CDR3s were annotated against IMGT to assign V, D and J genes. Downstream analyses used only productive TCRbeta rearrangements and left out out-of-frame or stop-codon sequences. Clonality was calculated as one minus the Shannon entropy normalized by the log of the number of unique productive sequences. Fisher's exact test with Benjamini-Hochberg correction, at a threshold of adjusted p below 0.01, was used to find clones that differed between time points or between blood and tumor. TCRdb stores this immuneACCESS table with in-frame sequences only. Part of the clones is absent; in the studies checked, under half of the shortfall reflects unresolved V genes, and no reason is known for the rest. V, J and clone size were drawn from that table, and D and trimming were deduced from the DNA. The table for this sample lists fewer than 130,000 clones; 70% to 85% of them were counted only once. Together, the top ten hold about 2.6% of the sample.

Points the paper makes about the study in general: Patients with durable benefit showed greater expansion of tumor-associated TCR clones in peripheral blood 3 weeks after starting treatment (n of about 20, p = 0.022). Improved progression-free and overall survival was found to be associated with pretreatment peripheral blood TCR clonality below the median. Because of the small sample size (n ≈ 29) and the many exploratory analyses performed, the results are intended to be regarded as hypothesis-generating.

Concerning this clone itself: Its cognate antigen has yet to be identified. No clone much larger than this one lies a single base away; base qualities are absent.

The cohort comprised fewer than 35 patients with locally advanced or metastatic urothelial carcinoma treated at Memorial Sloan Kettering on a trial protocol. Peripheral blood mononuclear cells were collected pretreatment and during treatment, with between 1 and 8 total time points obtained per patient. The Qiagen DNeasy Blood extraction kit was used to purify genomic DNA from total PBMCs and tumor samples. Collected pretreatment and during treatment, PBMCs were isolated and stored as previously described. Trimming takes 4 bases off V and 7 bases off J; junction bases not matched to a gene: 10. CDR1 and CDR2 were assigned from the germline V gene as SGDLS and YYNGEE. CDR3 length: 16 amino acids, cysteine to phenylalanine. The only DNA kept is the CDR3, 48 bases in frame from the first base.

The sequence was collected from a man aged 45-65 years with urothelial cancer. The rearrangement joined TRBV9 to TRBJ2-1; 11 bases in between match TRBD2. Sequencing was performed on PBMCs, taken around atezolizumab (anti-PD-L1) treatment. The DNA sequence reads TGTGCCAGCAGCCCTCAGAGTAGCGGGAGGGGAAATGAGCAGTTCTTC. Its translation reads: CASSPQSSGRGNEQFF.